Listed here are 18 T cell receptor beta chains from one sample, sequenced in a study of low-dose radiotherapy and immunotherapy resistance in tumors. Using a constant-region primer together with a V-primer adapter, TCRs were subjected to 15 to 25 PCR cycles of amplification. Each CDR3 protein is one row after TCRdb ran MiXCR on the reads. The repertoire has tens of thousands of distinct CDR3 sequences, 12% of them found once; the top ten carry about 6%. Time point reported: before trial treatment. The specimen was PBMCs, collected before treatment. The receptors come from a female donor with ovarian cancer.

This clonotype was counted ten times or more. The chain is built from TRBV7-3 and TRBJ2-7, with 8 bases that match TRBD2. There are 19 residues in the CDR3. Germline V gene data show CDR1 as SGHTA and CDR2 as FQGTGA. Trimming took 1 base from V and 2 from J; bases not matched to a gene: 16. CDR3 protein: CASSLRSKPGLVLTYEQYF. The CDR3 DNA reads TGTGCCAGCAGCTTAAGGAGTAAGCCGGGACTAGTACTAACCTACGAGCAGTACTTC.

This clonotype was observed at least ten times. J is TRBJ1-1 and V is TRBV2; a weak D match, TRBD1 (6 bases). Trimming cost V 7 bases and J 4 bases, with 16 bases left between them. The CDR3 has 14 amino acids. Germline loops: CDR1 SNHLY, CDR2 FYNNEI. CDR3 in DNA: TGTGCCAGCACCCTGGACAGCCTGGGCACTGAAGCTTTCTTT. Its protein product is CASTLDSLGTEAFF.

This clonotype was seen ten or more times. This chain joins TRBV2 and TRBJ2-2; the D call may be TRBD1 or TRBD2 (5 bases each). Deletions cut 5 bases from V and 8 bases from J, with 12 bases between. Germline loops: CDR1 SNHLY, CDR2 FYNNEI. The CDR3 extends over 13 amino acids. The chain's CDR3 is CASSKIGGGELFF. In DNA, the CDR3 is TGTGCCAGCAGTAAAATTGGGGGAGGGGAGCTGTTTTTT.

Ten or more counts support this clonotype. The rearrangement links TRBV7-6 to TRBJ2-1; 8 nucleotides align to TRBD1. With V trimmed by 5 bases and J by 1 base, 13 bases remained unmatched. This CDR3 region has 18 residues. Germline CDR1 reads SGHVS; CDR2 reads FNYEAQ. As DNA, the CDR3 is TGTGCCAGCAGCACCGCTGGGACAGGTTGGGGGTCCTACAATGAGCAGTTCTTC. Translated, it gives CASSTAGTGWGSYNEQFF.

This clonotype was observed once. The chain combines TRBV4-1 with TRBJ2-6; a possible D gene is TRBD1 (7 bases). Trimming shortened V by 0 bases and J by 1 base, and 13 bases separated the two germline ends. Germline V gene lookup returns CDR1 MGHRA and CDR2 YSYEKL. The CDR3 length is 18 residues. CDR3 DNA sequence: TGCGCCAGCAGCCAAGAGATGGAGGGGGCTTCTGGGGCCAACGTCCTGACTTTC. The encoded protein is CASSQEMEGASGANVLTF.

This clonotype was found a few times. This chain connects TRBV27 to TRBJ1-2; D possibly corresponds to TRBD1 (5 bases). The CDR3 consists of 13 residues. Trimming took 6 bases from V and 5 from J, leaving 13 bases between them. Germline V CDR1 and CDR2: MNHEY, SMNVEV (reference sequence). CDR3 DNA: TGTGCCAGCAGACTTCTCGGGGGTTATGGCTACACCTTC. It encodes CASRLLGGYGYTF.

This clonotype has ten or more counts. This rearrangement joins TRBV6-6 to TRBJ1-5; tentatively, D is TRBD1 (5 bases). The CDR3 loop spans 13 amino acids. V was pared by 7 bases and J by 2 bases, with 9 bases between. Germline assignment: CDR1 MNHNY and CDR2 SVGAGI (reference sequence). DNA of the CDR3: TGTGCCAGCACCAGGGATGGCAATCAGCCCCAGCATTTT. As protein: CASTRDGNQPQHF.

This sequence joins TRBV10-3 and TRBJ2-7; 7 bases line up with TRBD1. This CDR3 is built from 12 residues. The germline gives CDR1 ENHRY, CDR2 SYGVKD. Losses at the gene ends were 8 bases for V and 3 bases for J; bases not matched to a gene: 4. The CDR3 reads CAIHGTDYEQYF. DNA for the CDR3: TGTGCCATCCACGGGACAGACTACGAGCAGTACTTC.

The V call is TRBV29-1, the J call TRBJ1-1; TRBD1 is a possible D gene (5 bases). This CDR3 has 13 amino acids. V shed 6 bases and J shed 0 bases, with 11 bases lying between them. Per germline, CDR1 SQVTM and CDR2 ANQGSEA. CDR3 region: CSVVPGVNTEAFF. CDR3 DNA sequence: TGCAGCGTAGTTCCGGGGGTGAACACTGAAGCTTTCTTT.

This clonotype appeared many times. The chain uses TRBV27 and TRBJ1-4; D may be TRBD1 (5 bases). Trimming left V 8 bases short and J 5 bases short, with 9 bases between. Germline V gene lookup returns CDR1 MNHEY and CDR2 SMNVEV (reference sequence). The CDR3 totals 12 residues. CDR3 sequence: CASSHRNEKLFF. CDR3 in DNA: TGTGCCAGCTCCCACAGGAATGAAAAACTGTTTTTT.

This clonotype was seen many times. The chain couples TRBV20-1 to TRBJ2-7; 8 bases fit TRBD2. The CDR3 is 14 residues long. V trimming: 6 bases; J trimming: 2 bases; junction bases outside the gene matches: 9. Germline-derived CDR1 and CDR2 are DFQATT and SNEGSKA (reference sequence). The CDR3 spells CSASLPRGAYEQYF. The CDR3 DNA sequence: TGCAGTGCCTCCCTGCCGCGGGGGGCCTACGAGCAGTACTTC.

There are many counts of this clonotype. The chain couples TRBV12-3 or TRBV12-4 to TRBJ1-2; D ambiguous. Trimming left V 6 bases short and J 0 bases short, with 8 bases between. The CDR3 has 13 residues. CDR3 sequence (DNA): TGTGCCAGCAGCGCAGTCGCTAACTATGGCTACACCTTC. Protein product: CASSAVANYGYTF.

This clonotype was seen only a few times. This chain uses TRBV30 with TRBJ2-5; no clear D. V lost 4 bases to trimming and J lost 3 bases, with 9 bases between them. The V gene's germline CDR1 is GTSNPN and CDR2 SVGIG (reference sequence). This CDR3 has 12 amino acids. The CDR3 DNA sequence: TGTGCCTGGAACGAGAGAAAAGAGACCCAGTACTTC. Its translation: CAWNERKETQYF.

J is TRBJ2-7 and V is TRBV4-2; the match to TRBD2 covers 13 bases. Unmatched junction bases numbered 4, after V lost 0 bases and J lost 2 bases. The CDR3 is 17 amino acids. Germline V gene data show CDR1 as LGHNA and CDR2 as YNFKEQ. For the CDR3, the DNA is TGTGCCAGCAGCCAAGAGGGCGGGACTAGCGGGACCTACGAGCAGTACTTC. Protein: CASSQEGGTSGTYEQYF.

This clonotype occurred many times. The V and J genes are TRBV21-1 and TRBJ2-7; the table assigns TRBD1, which was not confirmed against the DNA. TRBV21-1 is designated a pseudogene. The CDR3 has 16 amino acids. CDR3 DNA sequence: TGTGCCAGCAGGGGGTGGGACCGCAGGAGCTCCTACGAGCAGTACTTC. As protein: CASRGWDRRSSYEQYF.

The sample holds many counts of this clonotype. CDR3: CASSVGSGSPYEQYF. Written as DNA, the CDR3 is TGTGCCAGCAGCGTAGGGAGCGGGAGCCCCTACGAGCAGTACTTC. The chain has TRBV9 and TRBJ2-7; 8 nucleotides match TRBD2. The CDR3 runs 15 residues. J lost 2 bases, V lost 0 bases, and 4 bases had no gene match. The V gene's germline CDR1 is SGDLS and CDR2 YYNGEE.

This clonotype was counted many times. V and J are TRBV27 and TRBJ2-5; D is uncertain. The CDR3 has 12 amino acids. V lost 5 bases to trimming and J lost 7 bases, with 11 bases between them. Germline V CDR1 and CDR2: MNHEY, SMNVEV (reference sequence). CDR3 residues: CASSDRDGTQYF. DNA for the CDR3: TGTGCCAGCAGTGATAGGGATGGGACCCAGTACTTC.

This clonotype was detected ten times or more. This rearrangement joins TRBV20-1 to TRBJ2-4; 8 bases fit TRBD1. There are 12 residues in the CDR3. Per the germline V gene, CDR1 is DFQATT and CDR2 is SNEGSKA (reference sequence). J was trimmed by 9 bases and V by 3 bases; bases with no gene match: 4. CDR3 sequence: CSASVQGGIQYF. The CDR3 nucleotides read TGCAGTGCTAGTGTACAGGGGGGCATTCAGTACTTC.